This T cell receptor (beta chain) came from a study of graft-versus-host responses after intestinal transplantation. Study-wide results and caveats: GvH clones surfaced in recipient marrow, some emerging earlier in ileum or blood. Maximum circulating GvH clone levels tracked with early post-transplant HvG decreases.

For this clone: What it binds is unknown.

Generated by immunoSEQ multiplex PCR, the TCRdb table keeps only in-frame clones and is missing some. This sample has about 130,000 clones; around nine tenths occur once, and the top ten carry roughly 0.19%. With 3 bases removed from V and 0 bases from J, the gap between germline ends came to 10 bases. CDR1 is SGDLS and CDR2 is YYNGEE in the germline V gene. The CDR3 runs 14 residues. The sample in question was unstimulated CD4+ T cells sorted from spleen or lymph node cells, obtained before intestinal transplant. V gene TRBV9 combines with J gene TRBJ2-7; D possibly corresponds to TRBD1 (6 bases). The TCR was taken from a human donor who received an intestinal transplant. This CDR3 reads CASSATGFSYEQYF. The CDR3 DNA follows: TGTGCCAGCAGCGCCACAGGGTTCTCCTACGAGCAGTACTTC.